Listed below are T cell receptor beta chains from one sample, sequenced in a study of blood T cell repertoires in COVID-19. Only in-frame clones appear in the TCRdb table, and some are missing; sequencing was by immunoSEQ multiplex PCR. The table has some 310,000 clones, 85% to 90% seen once; the top ten hold about 9.4%. Sequencing was performed on PBMCs or T cells enriched from blood (not recorded which). The receptors here all came from a woman aged 25 to 39 who had recovered from COVID-19. Both conserved end residues are part of each CDR3. Each record gives: CDR3 DNA, CDR3 protein, D gene, clone size, J gene, V gene. A D gene is named only where the DNA matches it firmly. Clone size appears in some rows only: once, few, many, or a class for an expanded clone.

TGTGCCAGCGGGGGGACAGGGGTTCAGTATAGCAATCAGCCCCAGCATTTT CASGGTGVQYSNQPQHF TRBD1 . TRBJ1-5 TRBV28
TGTGCTAGCAGCCACAGGGGCTCGTTGAGCAATCAGCCCCAGCATTTT CASSHRGSLSNQPQHF TRBD1 . TRBJ1-5 TRBV7-7
TGTGCCAGCAGTGCCGCGAAAAATGAAAAACTGTTTTTT CASSAAKNEKLFF . . TRBJ1-4 TRBV12-3/TRBV12-4
TGCGCCAGCAGCTTGGGCAGTCAAGAGACCCAGTACTTC CASSLGSQETQYF . . TRBJ2-5 TRBV5-1
TGTGCCAGCAGCTTGGTCGGGTATGAAACTGAAGCTTTCTTT CASSLVGYETEAFF . . TRBJ1-1 TRBV5-8
TGTGCCAGCAGCTTTTTGACAGGGGATACGGCACCCCTCCACTTT CASSFLTGDTAPLHF TRBD1 . TRBJ1-6 TRBV5-6
TGTGCCAGCTCACCCGGACAATCCCGAACAGATACGCAGTATTTT CASSPGQSRTDTQYF . . TRBJ2-3 TRBV18
TGTGCCAGCAGCCAAGCTAGCGGGAGCGTACAGGAGCAGTTCTTC CASSQASGSVQEQFF TRBD2 . TRBJ2-1 TRBV3-1/TRBV3-2
TGTGCCAGCAGCCAAGCTTTAGGGGGCGCGGGGTCCTACGAGCAGTACTTC CASSQALGGAGSYEQYF . few TRBJ2-7 TRBV3-1/TRBV3-2
TGTGCCAGCAGCTCCCAAGGGACAGCTAGTGGCTACACCTTC CASSSQGTASGYTF TRBD1 few TRBJ1-2 TRBV5-4
TGTGCCAGCAGCCACCGGGAGAAGGGCGGGGAGCTGTTTTTT CASSHREKGGELFF . . TRBJ2-2 TRBV3-1/TRBV3-2
TGCAGCGTTGAAGACCTTCGGGATGAGCAGTTCTTC CSVEDLRDEQFF . once TRBJ2-1 TRBV29-1
TGCGCCAGCAGCCAACGACTAGCGGGAGGGTACAATGAGCAGTTCTTC CASSQRLAGGYNEQFF TRBD2 . TRBJ2-1 TRBV5-1
TGCAGCGCCAGACAGGGGGACTATGGCTACACCTTC CSARQGDYGYTF TRBD1 . TRBJ1-2 TRBV29-1
TGTGCCAGCAAGGGACAACTTAATGAAAAACTGTTTTTT CASKGQLNEKLFF . . TRBJ1-4 TRBV2
TGTGCCTGGAGAAACAGGGGGCACCCCTCAAACTATGGCTACACCTTC CAWRNRGHPSNYGYTF TRBD1 . TRBJ1-2 TRBV30
TGTGCCAGCGGTCGGACGCAGGGCACCGGGGAGCTGTTTTTT CASGRTQGTGELFF . . TRBJ2-2 TRBV7-3
TGTGCCAGCAGCAACGAACGAAAGCACTCCGGGAAGACCTACGAGCAGTACTTC CASSNERKHSGKTYEQYF . . TRBJ2-7 TRBV3-1/TRBV3-2
TGTGCCAGCTCACCGAAGGAGGTTGGCACAGATACGCAGTATTTT CASSPKEVGTDTQYF . . TRBJ2-3 TRBV18
TGTGCCAGCAGCCAAGATTTTGAGAGTTTGAAGACCCAGTACTTC CASSQDFESLKTQYF . once TRBJ2-5 TRBV3-1/TRBV3-2
TGTGCCAGTAGTACGGGACTCATGAACACTGAAGCTTTCTTT CASSTGLMNTEAFF . . TRBJ1-1 TRBV19
TGTGCCAGCAGCTTAGCCCCGACAGGGTCAAATGAAAAACTGTTTTTT CASSLAPTGSNEKLFF TRBD1 . TRBJ1-4 TRBV7-2
TGTGCCATCAGTGAGTCGAATTCGGGAGGAGGCTCCTACAATGAGCAGTTCTTC CAISESNSGGGSYNEQFF TRBD2 . TRBJ2-1 TRBV10-3
TGCAGCGTTGAAGATACTTACCTAGATACGCAGTATTTT CSVEDTYLDTQYF . . TRBJ2-3 TRBV29-1
TGCAGCGCTGGCCCGGGACTAGCGAAAGAGACCCAGTACTTC CSAGPGLAKETQYF TRBD2 . TRBJ2-5 TRBV29-1
TGTGCCAGCAGCGAGTCAGGCGGGATCTACTACAATGAGCAGTTCTTC CASSESGGIYYNEQFF . . TRBJ2-1 TRBV9
TGTGCCAGCAGGGCGGGGGAATACGTTACGCAGTATTTT CASRAGEYVTQYF TRBD2 . TRBJ2-3 TRBV27
TGTGCCAGCAGTTTAACCGTTCGGGGGCAGTACTTC CASSLTVRGQYF . . TRBJ2-7 TRBV5-5
TGTGCCAGCAGTTCGCCAACAGGCCCCGATGGAAACACCATATATTTT CASSSPTGPDGNTIYF . . TRBJ1-3 TRBV27
TGTGCCAGTAGTATTGTATCGCTAGCGGGAGCGAGCGAGCAGTACTTC CASSIVSLAGASEQYF TRBD2 . TRBJ2-7 TRBV19
TGTGCCAGTAGTATATCGGGGGGGCGCGGCAATCAGCCCCAGCATTTT CASSISGGRGNQPQHF . . TRBJ1-5 TRBV19
TGTGCCAGCAGCGAACAGGGGTTAGGTGAAAAACTGTTTTTT CASSEQGLGEKLFF TRBD1 . TRBJ1-4 TRBV3-1/TRBV3-2
TGTGCCAGCAGGGTCCGAACTAGCGGGAGTTTCTTTAATGAGCAGTTCTTC CASRVRTSGSFFNEQFF TRBD2 . TRBJ2-1 TRBV27
TGTGCCAGCACCGCCGGTACAGGGGGCAATTCACCCCTCCACTTT CASTAGTGGNSPLHF TRBD1 once TRBJ1-6 TRBV5-6
TGTGCCAGCAGCCCAAGGACGGGATCTAACTATGGCTACACCTTC CASSPRTGSNYGYTF . . TRBJ1-2 TRBV7-9
TGCAGTGCTAGTGATCGCCAGGTACCCTACGAGCAGTACTTC CSASDRQVPYEQYF . few TRBJ2-7 TRBV20-1
TGTGCCAGCAGTTTTACGGCATCTAGCGTTTCCGGCGGAGACTACGAGCAGTACTTC CASSFTASSVSGGDYEQYF . . TRBJ2-7 TRBV27
TGTGCCAGCAGTGGTTGGACAGGGAGAGACTACGAGCAGTACTTC CASSGWTGRDYEQYF TRBD1 . TRBJ2-7 TRBV6-2/TRBV6-3
TGTGCCAGCTCACCACCCTCCAGATACAATGAGCAGTTCTTC CASSPPSRYNEQFF . once TRBJ2-1 TRBV18
TGTGCCAGTAGTCTACAGGGTAACACTGAAGCTTTCTTT CASSLQGNTEAFF . . TRBJ1-1 TRBV19
TGTGCCAGCAGCCCTACAGGGTCCGAGCAGTACTTC CASSPTGSEQYF . . TRBJ2-7 TRBV13
TGTGCCAGTAGTACGCCCCTCCTCCGGGGGAAGCTTAATGAAAAACTGTTTTTT CASSTPLLRGKLNEKLFF . . TRBJ1-4 TRBV19
TGTGCCAGCAGATTTCAGGGGGCTAAAGAGACCCAGTACTTC CASRFQGAKETQYF TRBD1 . TRBJ2-5 TRBV6-6
TGTGCCAGCAGACCTAGCGGGAGGAAGTCCTACGAGCAGTACTTC CASRPSGRKSYEQYF TRBD2 . TRBJ2-7 TRBV27
TGTGCCAGCAGCCCTTATCCAGGGAGGCCGAACACTGAAGCTTTCTTT CASSPYPGRPNTEAFF . . TRBJ1-1 TRBV14
TGTGCCAGCAGCTCTGGACAGGGTGAGCGGCCCCAGCATTTT CASSSGQGERPQHF TRBD1 . TRBJ1-5 TRBV11-2
TGTGCCAGTAGTATAGCCGGCCCAGGATCTGGGGCCAACGTCCTGACTTTC CASSIAGPGSGANVLTF . . TRBJ2-6 TRBV19
TGTGCCAGCAGCCAACGAAGCGGGAGTCTTGTATCCGGGGAGCTGTTTTTT CASSQRSGSLVSGELFF TRBD2 once TRBJ2-2 TRBV3-1/TRBV3-2
TGTGCCAGCACCCAGCAAGGTGGAAGACTCATCCCCAATGAGCAGTTCTTC CASTQQGGRLIPNEQFF . . TRBJ2-1 TRBV27
TGTGCCAGTAGTCCCGGCCCCCCTAGCGGGAGGTCGGTAGATACGCAGTATTTT CASSPGPPSGRSVDTQYF TRBD2 . TRBJ2-3 TRBV19
TGCGCCAGCAGTCGCGGGACCCTTAATGAAAAACTGTTTTTT CASSRGTLNEKLFF . few TRBJ1-4 TRBV10-2
TGCGCCAGCAGCCAAAGGGGGGGAGGAACTAATGAAAAACTGTTTTTT CASSQRGGGTNEKLFF . once TRBJ1-4 TRBV5-1
TGTGCCAGCAGTTTATCCGGGATCACAGATACGCAGTATTTT CASSLSGITDTQYF . . TRBJ2-3 TRBV28
TGTGCCAGCAGCGAAGACTATTTCATCGACGAGCAGTACTTC CASSEDYFIDEQYF . once TRBJ2-7 TRBV27
TGCGCCAGCAACCCTAGCGGGAGATGGGAGACCCAGTACTTC CASNPSGRWETQYF TRBD2 . TRBJ2-5 TRBV5-1
TGTGCCAGCAGCGCCCAGGGACATTCTAACTATGGCTACACCTTC CASSAQGHSNYGYTF . . TRBJ1-2 TRBV9
TGCGCCAGCAGCTTGGTGGCAGGGGAAGGCTACACCTTC CASSLVAGEGYTF . few TRBJ1-2 TRBV5-1
TGTGCCTGGAGAAACTTTCTAAGCTCCTACGAGCAGTACTTC CAWRNFLSSYEQYF . . TRBJ2-7 TRBV30